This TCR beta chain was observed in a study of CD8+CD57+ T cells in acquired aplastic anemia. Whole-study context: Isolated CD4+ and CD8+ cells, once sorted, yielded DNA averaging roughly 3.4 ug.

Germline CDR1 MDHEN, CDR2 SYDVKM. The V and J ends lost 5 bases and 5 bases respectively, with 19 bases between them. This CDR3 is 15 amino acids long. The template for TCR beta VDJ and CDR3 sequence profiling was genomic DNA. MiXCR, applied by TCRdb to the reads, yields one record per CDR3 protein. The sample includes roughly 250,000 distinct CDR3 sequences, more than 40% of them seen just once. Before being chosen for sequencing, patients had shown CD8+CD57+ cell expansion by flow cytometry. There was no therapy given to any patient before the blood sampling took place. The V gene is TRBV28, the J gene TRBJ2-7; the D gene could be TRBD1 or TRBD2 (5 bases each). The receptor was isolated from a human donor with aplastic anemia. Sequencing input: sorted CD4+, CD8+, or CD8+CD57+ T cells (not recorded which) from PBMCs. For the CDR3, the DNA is TGTGCCAGCAGTCCCCGGGGACCCCTGGGCCACGAGCAGTACTTC. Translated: CASSPRGPLGHEQYF.